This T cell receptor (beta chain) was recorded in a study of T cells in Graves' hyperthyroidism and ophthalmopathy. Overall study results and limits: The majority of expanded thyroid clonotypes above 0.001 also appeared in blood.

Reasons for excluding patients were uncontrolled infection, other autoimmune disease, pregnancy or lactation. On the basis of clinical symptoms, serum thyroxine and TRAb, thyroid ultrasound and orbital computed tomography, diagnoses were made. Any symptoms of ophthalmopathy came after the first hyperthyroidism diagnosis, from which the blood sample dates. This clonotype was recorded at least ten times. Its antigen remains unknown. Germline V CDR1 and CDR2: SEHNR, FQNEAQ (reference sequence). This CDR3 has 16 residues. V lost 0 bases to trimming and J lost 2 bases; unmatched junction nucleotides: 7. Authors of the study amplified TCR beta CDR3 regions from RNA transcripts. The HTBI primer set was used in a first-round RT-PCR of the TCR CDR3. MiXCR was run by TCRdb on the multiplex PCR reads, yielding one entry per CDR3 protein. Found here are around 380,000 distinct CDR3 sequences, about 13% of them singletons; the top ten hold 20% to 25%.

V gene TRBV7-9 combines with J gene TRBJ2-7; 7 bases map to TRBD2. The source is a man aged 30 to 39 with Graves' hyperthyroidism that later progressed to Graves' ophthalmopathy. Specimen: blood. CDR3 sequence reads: CASSLARGGETYEQYF. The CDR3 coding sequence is TGTGCCAGCAGCTTAGCCCGGGGAGGGGAGACCTACGAGCAGTACTTC.